One and the same sample provided the 13 T cell receptor beta chains below, sequenced in a study of T cells after yellow fever vaccination. TCRdb ran MiXCR on the 5' RACE reads and lists one entry per CDR3 protein. The sample includes under 550,000 distinct CDR3 sequences, 21% seen only once; the top ten take roughly a sixth. The specimen was PBMCs, collected roughly 20 days after the first yellow fever vaccination. Receptors were obtained from a man aged 18 to 30 who received the YFV17D yellow fever vaccine.

This clonotype was detected only a few times. The chain is built from TRBV7-9 and TRBJ2-7; tentative D call: TRBD2 (6 bases). Per germline, CDR1 SEHNR and CDR2 FQNEAQ (reference sequence). Trimming shortened V by 1 base and J by 2 bases, and 12 bases separated the two germline ends. The CDR3 contains 15 residues. The CDR3 DNA reads as TGTGCCAGCAGCTTAGATGGGGGGAAAACCTACGAGCAGTACTTC. It encodes CASSLDGGKTYEQYF.

The rearrangement links TRBV7-2 to TRBJ2-1; D unresolved. This CDR3 spans 16 amino acids. Between the trimmed V and J ends, which lost 1 base and 0 bases, there was a span of 10 bases. Germline CDR1 is SGHTA and CDR2 is FQGNSA. The CDR3 DNA reads TGTGCCAGCAGCTTAGAACGGGCGAGCTCCTACAATGAGCAGTTCTTC. The encoded protein is CASSLERASSYNEQFF.

This clonotype was counted a few times. The chain combines TRBV20-1 with TRBJ2-7; 8 nucleotides agree with TRBD2. This CDR3 comprises 14 residues. The V segment lost 1 base and the J segment 5 bases; nucleotides outside the gene matches: 7. Germline-derived CDR1 and CDR2 are DFQATT and SNEGSKA (reference sequence). The CDR3 region has the DNA TGCAGTGCTAGAGCACCCGGGGGGGCCGACGAGCAGTACTTC. This sequence encodes CSARAPGGADEQYF.

The genes are TRBV6-2 or TRBV6-3 and TRBJ2-2; 7 bases agree with TRBD2. This CDR3 region has 15 residues. Germline CDR1 is MNHEY and CDR2 is SVGEGT. The V and J ends lost 6 bases and 3 bases, in that order; junction bases with no gene match: 7. CDR3 DNA sequence: TGTGCCAGCAGGGGGGAGGGAAGATACACCGGGGAGCTGTTTTTT. It encodes CASRGEGRYTGELFF.

The rearrangement links TRBV11-2 to TRBJ2-5, with D possibly matching TRBD1 (5 bases). CDR3 size: 13 residues. Germline-derived CDR1 and CDR2 are SGHAT and FQNNGV. Trimming stripped 6 bases from V and 9 bases from J, with 17 bases between. The CDR3, as DNA: TGTGCCAGCAGGGGTATAGGGGTGACGGCCCAGTACTTC. Amino acid sequence: CASRGIGVTAQYF.

The V gene is TRBV4-1, the J gene TRBJ2-4; D is possibly TRBD2 (5 bases). The CDR3 covers 17 residues. The ends were cut back, 2 bases at V and 4 bases at J, with 18 bases in the middle. Germline V gene data show CDR1 as MGHRA and CDR2 as YSYEKL. CDR3 loop: CASSQPVSGRSKNIQYF. The CDR3 bases are TGCGCCAGCAGCCAACCAGTATCGGGGAGATCGAAAAACATTCAGTACTTC.

This clonotype was detected a few times. The rearrangement links TRBV6-1 to TRBJ1-1, with D tentatively TRBD1 (6 bases). With 5 bases removed from V and 4 bases from J, the gap between germline ends came to 17 bases. The germline V gene encodes CDR1 MNHNS and CDR2 SASEGT. CDR3 size: 15 residues. The CDR3 DNA follows: TGTGCCAGCAGTCATAGAAAGTCCAGGGGCACTGAAGCTTTCTTT. Translated, it gives CASSHRKSRGTEAFF.

The V gene is TRBV20-1, the J gene TRBJ1-4; unclear D gene. V lost 0 bases to trimming and J lost 3 bases, with 8 bases between them. The CDR3 is 14 amino acids. Germline CDR1 reads DFQATT; CDR2 reads SNEGSKA (reference sequence). CDR3 nucleotide sequence: TGCAGTGCTAGAGATCAACAGTCTAATGAAAAACTGTTTTTT. The encoded protein is CSARDQQSNEKLFF.

The V and J genes are TRBV4-3 and TRBJ2-3; D call uncertain. Germline V gene lookup returns CDR1 LGHNA and CDR2 YSLEER. The V end was cut by 7 bases, the J end by 3 bases, with 11 bases between. CDR3 length: 13 residues. The CDR3 DNA reads as TGCGCCAGCATCCCCTCCGGTACAGATACGCAGTATTTT. The encoded protein is CASIPSGTDTQYF.

The chain links TRBV4-2 to TRBJ1-1; the D gene is possibly TRBD1 (6 bases). Germline assignment: CDR1 LGHNA and CDR2 YNFKEQ. Trimming removed 0 bases from V and 3 bases from J, with 14 bases in between. The CDR3 sequence is 16 residues long. The CDR3 reads CASSQDDNREDTEAFF. In DNA form, the CDR3 reads TGTGCCAGCAGCCAAGATGACAACAGGGAAGACACTGAAGCTTTCTTT.

This chain links TRBV7-9 with TRBJ1-6; 8 bases align to TRBD1. The germline CDR1 and CDR2 sequences are SEHNR and FQNEAQ (reference sequence). The CDR3 consists of 16 residues. J was trimmed by 1 base and V by 5 bases; bases with no gene match: 4. The CDR3 loop reads CASSQGQVSYNSPLHF. CDR3 DNA: TGTGCCAGCAGCCAGGGACAGGTTTCCTATAATTCACCCCTCCACTTT. Full variable domain (missing parts from reference TRBV7-9 and TRBJ1-6): DTGVSQNPRHKITKRGQNVTFRCDPISEHNRLYWYRQTLGQGPEFLTYFQNEAQLEKSRLLSDRFSAERPKGSFSTLEIQRTEQGDSAMYLCASSQGQVSYNSPLHFGNGTRLTVT.

The CDR3: CSVWGGQTYNEQFF. CDR3 bases: TGCAGCGTTTGGGGGGGGCAGACCTACAATGAGCAGTTCTTC. The chain uses TRBV29-1 and TRBJ2-1, with D maybe TRBD2 (7 bases). Germline V gene data show CDR1 as SQVTM and CDR2 as ANQGSEA. V was clipped by 5 bases and J by 2 bases, with 13 bases between them. There are 14 residues in the CDR3.

The chain is built from TRBV7-2 and TRBJ2-2; D perhaps matches TRBD2 (5 bases). V was trimmed by 7 bases and J by 3 bases, leaving 12 bases between them. The CDR3 has 14 amino acids. Germline V gene data show CDR1 as SGHTA and CDR2 as FQGNSA. CDR3 protein: CASIHSVDTGELFF. CDR3 DNA: TGTGCCAGCATCCATAGCGTCGACACCGGGGAGCTGTTTTTT.